What follows are 17 T cell receptor beta chains derived from one specimen sequenced in a study of OX40 agonist ivuxolimab in advanced cancers. Some clones are missing from TCRdb's copy, which holds only in-frame ones; the method was immunoSEQ multiplex PCR. The data hold around 90,000 clones, with roughly 90% observed a single time. This specimen was CD4+ or CD8+ T cells sorted from blood, taken in a trial of the OX40 agonist ivuxolimab. These receptors all stem from an adult with an advanced solid tumor such as melanoma, head and neck, liver or kidney cancer.

V usage is TRBV10-3 and J usage is TRBJ1-4, with D possibly matching TRBD1 (5 bases). The germline gives CDR1 ENHRY, CDR2 SYGVKD. V was trimmed by 11 bases and J by 4 bases, leaving 11 bases between them. The CDR3 has 12 amino acids. As DNA, the CDR3 is TGTGCCTCCGGGACCTTTAATGAAAAACTGTTTTTT. The encoded protein is CASGTFNEKLFF.

The chain links TRBV9 to TRBJ1-2; tentative D call: TRBD1 (5 bases). Germline V gene lookup returns CDR1 SGDLS and CDR2 YYNGEE. This CDR3 contains 14 residues. V was trimmed by 6 bases and J by 4 bases, leaving 16 bases between them. The CDR3 DNA reads TGTGCCAGCACCTCCGGGACGGGGGGCTATGGCTACACCTTC. This sequence encodes CASTSGTGGYGYTF.

The CDR3 loop reads CASTAANYGYTF. CDR3 bases: TGTGCCAGCACGGCAGCGAACTATGGCTACACCTTC. The rearrangement links TRBV7-2 to TRBJ1-2; D gene ambiguous. In germline, CDR1 is SGHTA, CDR2 FQGNSA. The CDR3 is made up of 12 amino acids. Trimming pared 7 bases from V and 2 bases from J, leaving 8 bases between.

This clone was found once. This chain links TRBV18 with TRBJ2-5; D tentatively reads TRBD1 or TRBD2 (5 bases each). Trimming left V 1 base short and J 5 bases short, with 11 bases between. CDR1 and CDR2 from the germline V gene are KGHSH and LQKENI. The CDR3 length is 14 residues. The CDR3 region has the DNA TGTGCCAGCTCACCACAGGGGACCGCCGAGACCCAGTACTTC. This codes for CASSPQGTAETQYF.

The count of this clone is one. This chain uses TRBV7-9 with TRBJ2-7, with TRBD2 as a possible D gene (6 bases). From germline, CDR1 is SEHNR and CDR2 FQNEAQ (reference sequence). The CDR3 runs 15 residues. Trimming left V 3 bases short and J 4 bases short, with 16 bases between. Here the CDR3 reads CASSLGITGGYEQYF. For the CDR3, the DNA is TGTGCCAGCAGCTTGGGGATCACAGGAGGGTACGAGCAGTACTTC.

This sequence joins TRBV6-1 and TRBJ1-1; perhaps TRBD1 as D (5 bases). The V gene lost 6 bases and the J gene lost 0 bases, with 14 bases spanning the gap. The CDR3 sequence is 15 residues long. CDR1 and CDR2 (germline): MNHNS, SASEGT. For the CDR3, the DNA is TGTGCCAGCAGAACGGGGGAGACGGTGAACACTGAAGCTTTCTTT. Translated: CASRTGETVNTEAFF.

The rearrangement uses TRBV4-3 and TRBJ2-1; 10 bases agree with TRBD2. The CDR3 extends over 17 amino acids. The V gene's germline CDR1 is LGHNA and CDR2 YSLEER. The V and J ends lost 4 bases and 4 bases, in that order; junction bases with no gene match: 10. The CDR3 DNA reads as TGCGCCAGCAGCCCCTCGCGTGGTAGCGGGAGGTACAATGAGCAGTTCTTC. Protein sequence: CASSPSRGSGRYNEQFF.

The chain combines TRBV10-2 with TRBJ2-1; the match to TRBD2 covers 8 bases. The CDR3 contains 16 residues. Germline lookup yields CDR1 WSHSY and CDR2 SAAADI. The V and J ends lost 6 bases and 6 bases, in that order; junction bases with no gene match: 13. The CDR3 loop reads CASRGMISGKGNEQFF. CDR3 nucleotides: TGCGCCAGCAGGGGGATGATTAGCGGGAAAGGCAATGAGCAGTTCTTC.

The V and J genes are TRBV11-2 and TRBJ2-7; the D gene is possibly TRBD1 (5 bases). The V end lost 6 bases, the J end lost 6 bases, and 18 bases lay between the germline ends. The germline V gene encodes CDR1 SGHAT and CDR2 FQNNGV. The CDR3 is 14 residues long. Here the CDR3 reads CASSQARALGEQYF. The DNA for the CDR3 is TGTGCCAGCAGTCAGGCCAGGGCGTTGGGCGAGCAGTACTTC.

The chain combines TRBV18 with TRBJ1-2; no clear D gene. The CDR3 covers 16 residues. Trimming removed 3 bases from V and 7 bases from J, with 21 bases in between. Germline CDR1 is KGHSH and CDR2 is LQKENI. This CDR3 reads CASSPNAGPDLGGYTF. The CDR3 nucleotides read TGTGCCAGCTCACCGAATGCCGGGCCTGATCTGGGTGGCTACACCTTC. Full variable domain (missing parts from reference TRBV18 and TRBJ1-2): NAGVMQNPRHLVRRRGQEARLRCSPMKGHSHVYWYRQLPEEGLKFMVYLQKENIIDESGMPKERFSAEFPKEGPSILRIQQVVRGDSAAYFCASSPNAGPDLGGYTFGSGTRLTVV.

The chain is built from TRBV5-1 and TRBJ1-3, with D uncertain. V gave up 6 bases and J gave up 4 bases, with 8 bases separating them. The CDR3 runs 12 residues. Germline assignment: CDR1 SGHRS and CDR2 YFSETQ. This CDR3 is CASTSEGNTIYF. The CDR3 DNA follows: TGCGCCAGCACCTCAGAAGGAAACACCATATATTTT.

V and J are TRBV28 and TRBJ2-7; a possible D gene is TRBD2 (6 bases). In germline, CDR1 is MDHEN, CDR2 SYDVKM. The CDR3 totals 19 residues. The V end was cut by 0 bases, the J end by 4 bases, with 25 bases between. CDR3 sequence reads: CASSLWWVKSEGTGYEQYF. CDR3 coding DNA: TGTGCCAGCAGTTTATGGTGGGTGAAGTCGGAGGGAACGGGTTACGAGCAGTACTTC. The variable domain in full, completed from reference TRBV28 and TRBJ2-7, reads DVKVTQSSRYLVKRTGEKVFLECVQDMDHENMFWYRQDPGLGLRLIYFSYDVKMKEKGDIPEGYSVSREKKERFSLILESASTNQTSMYLCASSLWWVKSEGTGYEQYFGPGTRLTVT.

This sequence joins TRBV27 and TRBJ2-3, with D possibly matching TRBD1 (6 bases). Germline V gene lookup returns CDR1 MNHEY and CDR2 SMNVEV (reference sequence). The CDR3 loop spans 14 amino acids. V lost 5 bases to trimming and J lost 11 bases, with 20 bases between them. CDR3 amino acids: CASSPYDRQDGQYF. The CDR3 DNA reads TGTGCCAGCAGTCCGTACGACCGACAGGACGGGCAGTATTTT.

The V gene is TRBV25-1, the J gene TRBJ2-2; 8 bases map to TRBD1. Germline lookup yields CDR1 MGHDK and CDR2 SYGVNS. The CDR3 has 17 amino acids. The V segment lost 6 bases and the J segment 2 bases; nucleotides outside the gene matches: 11. The CDR3 region is CASRTGLGQDNTGELFF. The DNA for the CDR3 is TGTGCCAGCAGAACGGGGCTGGGACAGGACAACACCGGGGAGCTGTTTTTT.

The chain carries TRBV12-5 and TRBJ1-2; a weak D match, TRBD1 (6 bases). The CDR3 is made up of 14 amino acids. Per germline, CDR1 LGHNT and CDR2 FRNRAP. The V gene lost 1 base and the J gene lost 6 bases, with 12 bases spanning the gap. The CDR3 DNA is TGTGCTAGTGGTTTGGGGGGGGCTCGAGATGGCTACACCTTC. Protein product: CASGLGGARDGYTF.

V gene TRBV4-1 combines with J gene TRBJ2-3, with TRBD2 as a possible D gene (5 bases). Per germline, CDR1 MGHRA and CDR2 YSYEKL. This CDR3 comprises 17 residues. Trimming removed 2 bases at V and 12 bases at J, with 27 bases between. For the CDR3, the DNA is TGCGCCAGCAGCCAACCGATCACAAGGACTTCCAAGCTCCTCCAGTATTTT. Translating it yields CASSQPITRTSKLLQYF.

The V call is TRBV7-2, the J call TRBJ2-5; 10 bases fit TRBD2. The J call may be mistaken, given a closer DNA end match to TRBJ2-7. CDR1 is SGHTA and CDR2 is FQGNSA in the germline V gene. This CDR3 is 15 amino acids long. The CDR3 bases are TGTGCCAGCAGCCTATTAGCGGGAGGCTCATACGAGCAGTACTTC. The encoded protein is CASSLLAGGSYEQYF.